The present TCR beta chain was sequenced within a study of cytomegalovirus exposure and HLA in healthy donors. Overall study context: HLA-typed donors were the source of 80 million to 90 million unique TCRs, which an early data release held. General study points: Highly shared variants forming one cluster were likely a sequencing artifact. The investigators catalogued some 150 TCR beta chains as cytomegalovirus-associated.

In regard to this clone: What it recognizes is unknown.

With 60 Vbeta and 13 Jbeta primers, the PCR was carried out. The table came from immunoSEQ multiplex PCR; TCRdb's copy has only in-frame clones and leaves some out. The sample has about 67,000 clones; about 70% are singletons. V lost 5 bases, J lost 8 bases, and 5 bases stayed unmatched. This CDR3 has 12 amino acids. Germline V gives CDR1 SNHLY, CDR2 FYNNEI. This chain uses TRBV2 with TRBJ1-2, with 7 bases identical to TRBD1. The sequence came from a woman aged 25 to 39 in good health and CMV-seronegative. The sample comprised PBMCs. CDR3 in amino acids: CASSNNRGGYTF. The CDR3 DNA reads as TGTGCCAGCAGTAACAACAGGGGCGGCTACACCTTC. Together with reference TRBV2 and TRBJ1-2, the CDR3 gives the full variable domain: EPEVTQTPSHQVTQMGQEVILRCVPISNHLYFYWYRQILGQKVEFLVSFYNNEISEKSEIFDDQFSVERPDGSNFTLKIRSTKLEDSAMYFCASSNNRGGYTFGSGTRLTVV.